Each of the 20 T cell receptor beta chains below was sequenced from the same sample in a study of blood T cell repertoires in COVID-19 (dated by TCRdb to the early 2020s). The library was produced with the immunoSEQ multiplex PCR assay. TCRdb stores this immuneACCESS table with in-frame sequences only. Part of the clones is absent; in the studies checked, under half of the shortfall reflects unresolved V genes, and no reason is known for the rest. Counted in this sample were approximately 100,000 clones; about 85% of them appeared once. The top ten constitute around 4.5% of the sample. The sequenced sample consisted of peripheral blood. These receptors were taken from a man aged 55 to 70 with acute or convalescent COVID-19.

The chain uses TRBV27 and TRBJ1-4; TRBD1 matches at 7 bases. J was trimmed by 1 base and V by 6 bases; bases with no gene match: 11. This CDR3 comprises 17 residues. Per germline, CDR1 MNHEY and CDR2 SMNVEV (reference sequence). CDR3 bases: TGTGCCAGCAGCCCTATAACAGGGGTGAAAACTAATGAAAAACTGTTTTTT. This translates into CASSPITGVKTNEKLFF.

This rearrangement joins TRBV19 to TRBJ2-1; 8 bases agree with TRBD2. The V gene's germline CDR1 is LNHDA and CDR2 SQIVND (reference sequence). The junction had 4 bases not matched to a gene; V was cut back by 6 bases and J by 0 bases. The CDR3 is made up of 15 amino acids. The CDR3 loop reads CASRTTSGSYNEQFF. The CDR3 region has the DNA TGTGCCAGTAGAACCACTAGCGGCTCCTACAATGAGCAGTTCTTC.

The CDR3 region has the DNA TGTGCCAGCAGCCGGGACTCGCTCTCCTACGAGCAGTACTTC. It translates to CASSRDSLSYEQYF. The J gene is TRBJ2-7, the V gene TRBV7-9; TRBD2 is a possible D gene (6 bases). Trimming shortened V by 5 bases and J by 0 bases, and 11 bases separated the two germline ends. The CDR3 runs 14 residues. Germline V gene data show CDR1 as SEHNR and CDR2 as FQNEAQ (reference sequence).

The genes are TRBV4-3 and TRBJ2-7; D perhaps matches TRBD1 (5 bases). There are 13 residues in the CDR3. Germline CDR1 and CDR2: LGHNA and YSLEER. The V gene lost 0 bases and the J gene lost 6 bases, with 9 bases spanning the gap. The CDR3 DNA is TGCGCCAGCAGCCAAGATTGGCAGGGCGAGCAGTACTTC. It is translated as CASSQDWQGEQYF.

V usage is TRBV11-2 and J usage is TRBJ2-3; 9 bases are shared with TRBD1. V lost 1 base to trimming and J lost 3 bases; unmatched junction nucleotides: 11. Germline CDR1 is SGHAT and CDR2 is FQNNGV. This CDR3 is 18 amino acids long. The CDR3 loop is CASSLVAGTGYETDTQYF. CDR3 sequence (DNA): TGTGCCAGCAGCTTAGTTGCCGGGACAGGGTATGAGACAGATACGCAGTATTTT.

CDR3 loop: CASSYLGNGYTF. CDR3 DNA sequence: TGTGCCAGCAGCTACCTAGGTAATGGCTACACCTTC. The V gene is TRBV7-2, the J gene TRBJ1-2, with D uncertain. Germline-derived CDR1 and CDR2 are SGHTA and FQGNSA. The CDR3 covers 12 residues. Deletions cut 4 bases from V and 6 bases from J, with 9 bases between. The full variable domain, with the rest looked up from reference TRBV7-2 and TRBJ1-2, is GAGVSQSPSNKVTEKGKDVELRCDPISGHTALYWYRQSLGQGLEFLIYFQGNSAPDKSGLPSDRFSAERTGGSVSTLTIQRTQQEDSAVYLCASSYLGNGYTFGSGTRLTVV.

This rearrangement joins TRBV5-4 to TRBJ2-2; D perhaps matches TRBD1 (5 bases). This CDR3 is built from 14 residues. In germline, CDR1 is SGHNT, CDR2 YYREEE (reference sequence). Trimming took 2 bases from V and 8 from J, leaving 13 bases between them. For the CDR3, the DNA is TGTGCCAGCAGCTTCTTTCAGGGTACTGGGGAGCTGTTTTTT. Its translation is CASSFFQGTGELFF.

The chain uses TRBV28 and TRBJ2-7; 9 bases align to TRBD2. The CDR3 is made up of 15 amino acids. The V and J ends lost 5 bases and 5 bases, in that order; junction bases with no gene match: 10. Per the germline V gene, CDR1 is MDHEN and CDR2 is SYDVKM. CDR3 coding DNA: TGTGCCAGCAGTACACCGGGACTAGCATTCCACGAGCAGTACTTC. As protein: CASSTPGLAFHEQYF.

V is TRBV2 and J is TRBJ2-3, with 7 nucleotides matching TRBD1. This CDR3 spans 15 amino acids. Germline trimming cut 5 bases from V and 4 bases from J; bases unmatched to any gene: 9. CDR1 SNHLY and CDR2 FYNNEI come from the germline V gene. The CDR3 sequence: CASSQQTGSADTQYF. In DNA form, the CDR3 reads TGTGCCAGCAGTCAACAGACAGGGTCAGCAGATACGCAGTATTTT.

The chain is built from TRBV5-4 and TRBJ1-2, with 9 bases lining up with TRBD1. Germline V lookup: CDR1 SGHNT, CDR2 YYREEE (reference sequence). The V and J ends lost 2 bases and 9 bases, in that order; junction bases with no gene match: 14. The CDR3 runs 16 residues. Here the CDR3 reads CASSLGQGPPLSSYTF. The CDR3 coding sequence is TGTGCCAGCAGCTTAGGACAGGGGCCGCCGTTAAGCAGCTACACCTTC.

The chain carries TRBV10-2 and TRBJ1-1; TRBD1 is a possible D gene (6 bases). This CDR3 is 12 amino acids long. V lost 7 bases and J lost 5, with 11 bases in between. CDR1 is WSHSY and CDR2 is SAAADI in the germline V gene. The chain's CDR3 is CASIDRRTEAFF. CDR3 nucleotides: TGCGCCAGCATCGACAGGCGGACTGAAGCTTTCTTT.

The chain has TRBV10-3 and TRBJ2-7; 8 nucleotides line up with TRBD1. The V gene's germline CDR1 is ENHRY and CDR2 SYGVKD. V lost 10 bases and J lost 1; bases outside the gene matches: 3. This CDR3 is built from 12 residues. The CDR3 sequence: CATGQGSYEQYF. CDR3 nucleotides: TGTGCCACCGGACAGGGTTCCTACGAGCAGTACTTC.

The chain joins TRBV11-2 to TRBJ2-4; 7 bases are a match to TRBD1. The CDR3 runs to 17 residues. J lost 2 bases, V lost 0 bases, and 7 bases had no gene match. Germline V CDR1 and CDR2: SGHAT, FQNNGV. CDR3 coding DNA: TGTGCCAGCAGCTTAGACGACCCGACAGGGACCAAAAACATTCAGTACTTC. Its translation is CASSLDDPTGTKNIQYF. Filled out from reference TRBV11-2 and TRBJ2-4, the complete variable domain reads EAGVAQSPRYKIIEKRQSVAFWCNPISGHATLYWYQQILGQGPKLLIQFQNNGVVDDSQLPKDRFSAERLKGVDSTLKIQPAKLEDSAVYLCASSLDDPTGTKNIQYFGAGTRLSVL.

The rearrangement joins TRBV14 to TRBJ1-1; TRBD1 is a possible D gene (5 bases). CDR3 length equals 18 residues. V gave up 0 bases and J gave up 4 bases, with 21 bases separating them. Germline CDR1 is SGHDN and CDR2 is FVKESK. CDR3 residues: CASSQEKGTEVSGTEAFF. CDR3 DNA sequence: TGTGCCAGCAGCCAAGAGAAGGGGACGGAGGTTAGCGGCACTGAAGCTTTCTTT.

The genes are TRBV13 and TRBJ2-1; 9 bases line up with TRBD2. J was trimmed by 4 bases and V by 2 bases; bases with no gene match: 12. The CDR3 has 18 amino acids. From germline, CDR1 is PRHDT and CDR2 FYEKMQ (reference sequence). Written as DNA, the CDR3 is TGTGCCAGCAGCTTAAGGGGGCGGGGGGGGAAGATTTACAATGAGCAGTTCTTC. It is translated as CASSLRGRGGKIYNEQFF. Supplemented by reference TRBV13 and TRBJ2-1, the full variable domain reads AAGVIQSPRHLIKEKRETATLKCYPIPRHDTVYWYQQGPGQDPQFLISFYEKMQSDKGSIPDRFSAQQFSDYHSELNMSSLELGDSALYFCASSLRGRGGKIYNEQFFGPGTRLTVL.

The rearrangement joins TRBV30 to TRBJ1-1, with D possibly matching TRBD1 (5 bases). This CDR3 comprises 12 residues. Per germline, CDR1 GTSNPN and CDR2 SVGIG (reference sequence). V was pared by 2 bases and J by 3 bases, with 7 bases between. This CDR3 reads CAWSWGDTEAFF. The DNA of the CDR3 is TGTGCCTGGAGTTGGGGGGACACTGAAGCTTTCTTT.

The rearrangement joins TRBV6-5 to TRBJ1-4, with 9 positions matching TRBD1. Germline values: CDR1 MNHEY, CDR2 SVGAGI. The CDR3 covers 14 residues. After removal of 6 bases from V and 5 bases from J, the junction contained 4 bases not matched to a gene. The CDR3 DNA reads as TGTGCCAGCAGAGCCGGGACAGGGAATGAAAAACTGTTTTTT. This encodes CASRAGTGNEKLFF.

The gene calls are TRBV6-2 or TRBV6-3 and TRBJ2-7; the D gene is possibly TRBD2 (6 bases). In germline, CDR1 is MNHEY, CDR2 SVGEGT. The CDR3 is made up of 16 amino acids. V lost 2 bases and J 2 bases, leaving 16 bases between the germline ends. The CDR3 loop is CASSYRGTLGPYEQYF. Here the CDR3 DNA reads TGTGCCAGCAGTTACCGGGGGACGTTGGGACCCTACGAGCAGTACTTC.

V is TRBV5-6 and J is TRBJ1-5; 8 bases fit TRBD1. The CDR3 covers 16 residues. Germline V gene lookup returns CDR1 SGHDT and CDR2 YYEEEE. V lost 4 bases to trimming and J lost 1 base; unmatched junction nucleotides: 7. The CDR3 region is CASSRRDRTSNQPQHF. The CDR3 DNA follows: TGTGCCAGCAGCCGGAGGGACAGGACCAGCAATCAGCCCCAGCATTTT. The full variable domain, its missing parts supplied by reference TRBV5-6 and TRBJ1-5, is DAGVTQSPTHLIKTRGQQVTLRCSPKSGHDTVSWYQQALGQGPQFIFQYYEEEERQRGNFPDRFSGHQFPNYSSELNVNALLLGDSALYLCASSRRDRTSNQPQHFGDGTRLSIL.

The chain combines TRBV3-1 (or the pseudogene TRBV3-2) with TRBJ2-1; 10 nucleotides line up with TRBD2. From germline, CDR1 is LGHDT and CDR2 YNNKEL (reference sequence). The CDR3 is 22 amino acids. After removal of 0 bases from V and 0 bases from J, the junction contained 17 bases not matched to a gene. The CDR3 coding sequence is TGTGCCAGCAGCCAAGATCTGGCGGCTAGCGGGAGTCCGGAACTCTCCTACAATGAGCAGTTCTTC. This codes for CASSQDLAASGSPELSYNEQFF.